The clone carrying this TCR beta chain has only a few counts. Its antigen is as yet unknown. CDR3 size: 15 residues. Losses at the gene ends were 2 bases for V and 4 bases for J; bases not matched to a gene: 7. The germline V gene encodes CDR1 LNHNV and CDR2 YYDKDF (reference sequence). The data stem from a study of T cells after yellow fever vaccination. Findings and caveats of the study: The CD4 and CD8 compartments had a small share of their clonotypes in common.

Conversion of TCR transcripts into cDNA relied on 5'RACE template switching, which added a universal primer site and UMIs. MiXCR, applied by TCRdb to the 5' RACE reads, yields one record per CDR3 protein. The sample lists more than 65,000 distinct CDR3 sequences, under 9.5% seen once, with approximately 28% in the top ten. The chain couples TRBV15 to TRBJ2-5; the match to TRBD1 covers 7 bases. This TCR derives from a man aged 18 to 30 who received the YFV17D yellow fever vaccine. The sequencing used CD8+ T cells sorted from PBMCs, collected more than 8 days after the first yellow fever vaccination. CDR3 sequence (DNA): TGTGCCACCAGCAGAACGACAGGGTATTTAGAGACCCAGTACTTC. Protein product: CATSRTTGYLETQYF. Complete variable domain (other parts from reference TRBV15 and TRBJ2-5): DAMVIQNPRYQVTQFGKPVTLSCSQTLNHNVMYWYQQKSSQAPKLLFHYYDKDFNNEADTPDNFQSRRPNTSFCFLDIRSPGLGDTAMYLCATSRTTGYLETQYFGPGTRLLVL.